One and the same sample provided the 3 T cell receptor beta chains below, sequenced in a study of control samples from healthy donors and cancer patients (dated by TCRdb to about 2020). The library was produced with the immunoSEQ multiplex PCR assay. TCRdb provides this immuneACCESS table in a form limited to in-frame rearrangements. Some clones are lacking; in checked studies, under half of them reflect an unresolved V gene, and why the rest are absent is not known. In this sample the table shows 150,000 to 180,000 clones, just under 95% of which occur a single time. Approximately 6% of the sample is in the top ten clones. The source material was blood. These TCRs come from a man between 40 and 49 years old in good health.

V gene TRBV6-2 or TRBV6-3 combines with J gene TRBJ1-5, with 7 bases aligning to TRBD1. The CDR3 has 16 residues. Looked up from germline, CDR1 is MNHEY and CDR2 is SVGEGT. The V and J ends lost 3 bases and 3 bases, in that order; junction bases with no gene match: 8. DNA for the CDR3: TGTGCCAGCAGTTATGACAGGGTGGATATCAATCAGCCCCAGCATTTT. Protein product: CASSYDRVDINQPQHF.

The V call is TRBV18, the J call TRBJ1-1; D remains unclear. Germline CDR1 is KGHSH and CDR2 is LQKENI. V lost 3 bases and J lost 4, with 6 bases in between. There are 12 residues in the CDR3. The CDR3 DNA follows: TGTGCCAGCTCACCCGGGCTCACTGAAGCTTTCTTT. It codes for CASSPGLTEAFF.

J is TRBJ1-1 and V is TRBV27, with D hard to call. The CDR3 is 14 residues long. V was clipped by 2 bases and J by 6 bases, with 13 bases between them. The germline gives CDR1 MNHEY, CDR2 SMNVEV (reference sequence). DNA for the CDR3: TGTGCCAGCAGTTTAAGACCGTCAATAGCTGAAGCTTTCTTT. This encodes CASSLRPSIAEAFF.